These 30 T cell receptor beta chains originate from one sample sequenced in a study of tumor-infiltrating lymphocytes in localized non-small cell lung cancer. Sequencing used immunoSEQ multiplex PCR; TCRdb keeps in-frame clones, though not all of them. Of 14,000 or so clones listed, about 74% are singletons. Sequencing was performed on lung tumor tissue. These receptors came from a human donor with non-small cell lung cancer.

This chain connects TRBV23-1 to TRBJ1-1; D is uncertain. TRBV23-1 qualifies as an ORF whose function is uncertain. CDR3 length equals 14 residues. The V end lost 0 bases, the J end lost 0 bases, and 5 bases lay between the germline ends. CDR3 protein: CASSQSALNTEAFF. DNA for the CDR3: TGCGCCAGCAGTCAATCGGCCCTGAACACTGAAGCTTTCTTT.

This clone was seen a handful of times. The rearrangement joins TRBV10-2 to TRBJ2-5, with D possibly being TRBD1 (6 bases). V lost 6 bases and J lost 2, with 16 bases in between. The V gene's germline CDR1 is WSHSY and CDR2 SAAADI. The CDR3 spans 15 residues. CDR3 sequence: CASSAGTLLQETQYF. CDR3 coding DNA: TGCGCCAGCAGCGCCGGGACACTCCTACAAGAGACCCAGTACTTC.

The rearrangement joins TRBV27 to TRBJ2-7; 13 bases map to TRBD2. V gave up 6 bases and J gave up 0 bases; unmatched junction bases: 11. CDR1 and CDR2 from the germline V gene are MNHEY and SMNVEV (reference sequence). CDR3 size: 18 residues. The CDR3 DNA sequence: TGTGCCAGCAGGGCCCGGGGACTAGCGGGACTGTACTCCTACGAGCAGTACTTC. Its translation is CASRARGLAGLYSYEQYF.

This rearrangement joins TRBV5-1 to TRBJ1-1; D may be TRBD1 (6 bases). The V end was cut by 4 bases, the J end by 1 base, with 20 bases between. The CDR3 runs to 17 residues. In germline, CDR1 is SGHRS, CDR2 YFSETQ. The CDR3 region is CASSLLGGWSGNTEAFF. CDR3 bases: TGCGCCAGCAGCCTTCTGGGGGGCTGGAGCGGGAACACTGAAGCTTTCTTT.

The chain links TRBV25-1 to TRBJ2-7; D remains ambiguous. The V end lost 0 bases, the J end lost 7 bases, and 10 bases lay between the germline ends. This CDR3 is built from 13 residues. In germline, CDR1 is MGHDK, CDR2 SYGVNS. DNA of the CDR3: TGTGCCAGCAGTGAATATAACCAGCTTGAGCAGTACTTC. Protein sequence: CASSEYNQLEQYF.

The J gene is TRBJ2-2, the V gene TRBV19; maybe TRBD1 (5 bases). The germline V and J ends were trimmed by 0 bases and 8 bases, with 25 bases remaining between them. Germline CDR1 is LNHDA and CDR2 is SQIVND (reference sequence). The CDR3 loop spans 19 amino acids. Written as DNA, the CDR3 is TGTGCCAGTAGTATAGATCCCATCCAGGGATATATGGCCCGGGGGGAGCTGTTTTTT. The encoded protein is CASSIDPIQGYMARGELFF.

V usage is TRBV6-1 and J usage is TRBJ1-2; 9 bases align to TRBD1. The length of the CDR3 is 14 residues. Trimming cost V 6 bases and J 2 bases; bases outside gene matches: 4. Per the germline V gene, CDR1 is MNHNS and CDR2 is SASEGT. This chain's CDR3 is CASRPGQGNYGYTF. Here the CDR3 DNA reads TGTGCCAGCAGGCCGGGACAGGGAAACTATGGCTACACCTTC.

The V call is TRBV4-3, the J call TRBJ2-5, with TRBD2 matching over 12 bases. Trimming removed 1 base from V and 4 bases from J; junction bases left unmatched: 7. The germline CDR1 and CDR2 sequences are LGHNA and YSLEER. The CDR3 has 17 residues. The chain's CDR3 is CASSQAGSSGGAETQYF. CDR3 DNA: TGCGCCAGCAGCCAAGCCGGATCTAGCGGGGGGGCAGAGACCCAGTACTTC.

The CDR3 protein is CASSPRLGGEQFF. As DNA, the CDR3 is TGCGCCAGCAGCCCTCGACTAGGCGGTGAGCAGTTCTTC. The rearrangement links TRBV10-2 to TRBJ2-1; TRBD2 is a possible D gene (6 bases). CDR1 and CDR2 (germline): WSHSY, SAAADI. The V and J ends lost 6 bases and 9 bases respectively, with 15 bases between them. The CDR3 contains 13 residues.

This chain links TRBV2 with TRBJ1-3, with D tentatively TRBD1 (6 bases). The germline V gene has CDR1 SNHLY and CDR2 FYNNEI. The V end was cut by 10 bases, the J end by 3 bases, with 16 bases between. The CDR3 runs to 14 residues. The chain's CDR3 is CATRQAQGGNTIYF. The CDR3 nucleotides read TGTGCCACCAGACAGGCTCAGGGTGGAAACACCATATATTTT.

The CDR3 protein is CASIMEGTARDQPQHF. CDR3 DNA sequence: TGTGCCAGTATTATGGAAGGGACCGCCCGGGATCAGCCCCAGCATTTT. The chain recombines TRBV19 with TRBJ1-5, with D perhaps TRBD1 (5 bases). V dropped 7 bases and J dropped 5 bases, with 21 bases sitting between them. CDR3 size: 16 residues. Germline loops: CDR1 LNHDA, CDR2 SQIVND (reference sequence).

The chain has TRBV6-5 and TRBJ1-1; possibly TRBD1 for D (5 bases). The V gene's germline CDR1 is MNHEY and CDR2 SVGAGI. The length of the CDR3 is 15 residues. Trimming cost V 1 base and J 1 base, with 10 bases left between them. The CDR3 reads CASSYLGASNTEAFF. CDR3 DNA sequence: TGTGCCAGCAGTTACTTAGGGGCCTCGAACACTGAAGCTTTCTTT.

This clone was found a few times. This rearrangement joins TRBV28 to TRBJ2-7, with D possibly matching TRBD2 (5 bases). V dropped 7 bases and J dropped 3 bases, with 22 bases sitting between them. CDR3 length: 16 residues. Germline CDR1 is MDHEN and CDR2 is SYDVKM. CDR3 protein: CASTRGTRDGNYEQYF. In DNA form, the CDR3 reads TGTGCCAGCACCCGAGGAACTAGGGATGGCAACTACGAGCAGTACTTC.

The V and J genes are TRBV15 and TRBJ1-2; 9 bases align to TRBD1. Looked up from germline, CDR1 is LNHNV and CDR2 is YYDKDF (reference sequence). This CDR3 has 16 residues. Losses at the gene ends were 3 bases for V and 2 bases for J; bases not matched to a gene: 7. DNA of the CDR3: TGTGCCACCAGCAGGGCAGGACAGGGGAGAAACTATGGCTACACCTTC. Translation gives CATSRAGQGRNYGYTF.

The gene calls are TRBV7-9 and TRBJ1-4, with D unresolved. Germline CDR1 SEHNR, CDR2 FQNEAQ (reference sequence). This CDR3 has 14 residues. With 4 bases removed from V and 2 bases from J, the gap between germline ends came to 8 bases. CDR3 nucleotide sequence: TGTGCCAGCAGCTCGGGGAGGACTAATGAAAAACTGTTTTTT. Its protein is CASSSGRTNEKLFF.

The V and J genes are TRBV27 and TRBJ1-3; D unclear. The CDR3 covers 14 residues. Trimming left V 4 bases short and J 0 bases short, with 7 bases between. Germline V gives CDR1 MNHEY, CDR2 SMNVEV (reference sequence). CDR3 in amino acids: CASSSETSGNTIYF. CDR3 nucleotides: TGTGCCAGCAGTTCAGAGACCTCTGGAAACACCATATATTTT.

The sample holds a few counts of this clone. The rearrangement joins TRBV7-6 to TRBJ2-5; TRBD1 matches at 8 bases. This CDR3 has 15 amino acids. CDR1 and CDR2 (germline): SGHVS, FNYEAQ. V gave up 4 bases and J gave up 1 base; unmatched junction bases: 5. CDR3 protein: CASSYFTGGQETQYF. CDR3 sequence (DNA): TGTGCCAGCAGCTATTTTACAGGGGGCCAAGAGACCCAGTACTTC.

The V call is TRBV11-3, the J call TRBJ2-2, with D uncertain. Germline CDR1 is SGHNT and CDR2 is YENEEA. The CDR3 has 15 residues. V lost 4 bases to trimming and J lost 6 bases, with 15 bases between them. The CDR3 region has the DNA TGTGCCAGCAGCTCACCGACAACCGCGCCCGGGGAGCTGTTTTTT. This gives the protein CASSSPTTAPGELFF.

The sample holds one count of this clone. The CDR3 DNA follows: TGTGCCAGCACCCCCGGGACCTCCAACACCGGGGAGCTGTTTTTT. It specifies CASTPGTSNTGELFF. The rearrangement joins TRBV25-1 to TRBJ2-2, with D perhaps given as TRBD1 or TRBD2 (5 bases each). V was clipped by 7 bases and J by 2 bases, with 14 bases between them. This CDR3 is built from 15 residues. In germline, CDR1 is MGHDK, CDR2 SYGVNS.

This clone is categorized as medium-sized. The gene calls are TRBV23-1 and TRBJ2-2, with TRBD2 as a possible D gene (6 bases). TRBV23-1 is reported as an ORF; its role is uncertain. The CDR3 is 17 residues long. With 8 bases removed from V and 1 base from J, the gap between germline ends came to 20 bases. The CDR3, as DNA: TGCGCCAGCCTCCAGGCGGGTTGCGGGGAGAACACCGGGGAGCTGTTTTTT. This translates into CASLQAGCGENTGELFF.

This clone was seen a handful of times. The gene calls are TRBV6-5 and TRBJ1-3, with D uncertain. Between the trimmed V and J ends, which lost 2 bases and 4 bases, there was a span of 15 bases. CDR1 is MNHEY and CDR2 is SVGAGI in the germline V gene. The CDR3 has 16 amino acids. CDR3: CASSYGPRQRGNTIYF. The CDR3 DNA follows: TGTGCCAGCAGTTACGGGCCTCGGCAAAGGGGAAACACCATATATTTT.

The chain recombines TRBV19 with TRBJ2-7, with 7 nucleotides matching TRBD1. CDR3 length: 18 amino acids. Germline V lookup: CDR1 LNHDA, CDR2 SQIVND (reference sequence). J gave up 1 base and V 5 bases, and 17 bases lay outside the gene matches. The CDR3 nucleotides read TGTGCCAGTAGTCCAAAGGGAACGACAGGGAAAACATCCTACGAGCAGTACTTC. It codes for CASSPKGTTGKTSYEQYF.

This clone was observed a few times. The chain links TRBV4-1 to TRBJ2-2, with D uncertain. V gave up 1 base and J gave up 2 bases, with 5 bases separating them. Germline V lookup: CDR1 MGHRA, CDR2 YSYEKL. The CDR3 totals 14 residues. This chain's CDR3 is CASSQGTNTGELFF. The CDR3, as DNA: TGCGCCAGCAGCCAAGGGACCAACACCGGGGAGCTGTTTTTT.

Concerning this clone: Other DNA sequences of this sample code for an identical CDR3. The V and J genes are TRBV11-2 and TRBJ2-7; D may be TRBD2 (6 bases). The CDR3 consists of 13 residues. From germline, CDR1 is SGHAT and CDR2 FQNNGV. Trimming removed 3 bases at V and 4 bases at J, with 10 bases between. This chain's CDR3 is CASSFGGSYEQYF. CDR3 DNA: TGTGCCAGCAGCTTCGGGGGTTCTTACGAGCAGTACTTC.

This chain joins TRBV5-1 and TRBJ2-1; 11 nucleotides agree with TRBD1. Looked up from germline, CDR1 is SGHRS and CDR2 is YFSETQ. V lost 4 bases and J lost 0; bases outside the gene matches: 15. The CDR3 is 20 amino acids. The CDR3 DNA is TGCGCCAGCAGCGTGACTCCGGGACAGGGGGTTATTAGCTCCTACAATGAGCAGTTCTTC. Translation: CASSVTPGQGVISSYNEQFF. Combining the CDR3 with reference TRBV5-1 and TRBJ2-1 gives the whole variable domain KAGVTQTPRYLIKTRGQQVTLSCSPISGHRSVSWYQQTPGQGLQFLFEYFSETQRNKGNFPGRFSGRQFSNSRSEMNVSTLELGDSALYLCASSVTPGQGVISSYNEQFFGPGTRLTVL.

The DNA of the CDR3 is TGTGCCAGCAGGTCCTATTACACAGATACGCAGTATTTT. It translates to CASRSYYTDTQYF. The chain links TRBV7-9 to TRBJ2-3; D unclear. From germline, CDR1 is SEHNR and CDR2 FQNEAQ (reference sequence). CDR3 size: 13 residues. V lost 6 bases and J 2 bases, leaving 9 bases between the germline ends.

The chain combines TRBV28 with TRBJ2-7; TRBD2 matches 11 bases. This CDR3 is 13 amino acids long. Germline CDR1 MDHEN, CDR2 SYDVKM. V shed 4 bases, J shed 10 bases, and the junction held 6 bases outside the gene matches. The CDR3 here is CASSSGLAASQYF. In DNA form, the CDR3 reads TGTGCCAGCAGTTCGGGACTAGCGGCTAGTCAGTACTTC.

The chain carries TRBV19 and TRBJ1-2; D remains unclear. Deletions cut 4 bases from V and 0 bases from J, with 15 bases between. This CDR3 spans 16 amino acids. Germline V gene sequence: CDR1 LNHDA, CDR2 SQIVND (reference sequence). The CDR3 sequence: CASSTTPQRTNYGYTF. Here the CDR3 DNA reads TGTGCCAGTAGTACTACGCCACAGAGAACTAACTATGGCTACACCTTC.

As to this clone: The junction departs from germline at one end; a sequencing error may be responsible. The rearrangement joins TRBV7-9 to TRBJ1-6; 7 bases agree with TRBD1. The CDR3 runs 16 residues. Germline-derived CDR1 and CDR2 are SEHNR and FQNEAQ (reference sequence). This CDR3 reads CASSLTGSSHNSPLHF. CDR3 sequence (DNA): TGTGCCAGCAGCTTGACAGGGAGCTCCCATAATTCACCCCTCCACTTT.

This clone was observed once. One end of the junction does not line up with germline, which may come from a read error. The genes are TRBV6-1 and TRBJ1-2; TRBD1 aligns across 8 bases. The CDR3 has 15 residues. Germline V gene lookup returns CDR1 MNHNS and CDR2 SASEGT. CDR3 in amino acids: CASNSPDRASYGYTF. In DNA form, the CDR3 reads TGTGCCAGCAACAGTCCGGACAGGGCCTCCTATGGCTACACCTTT.